This T cell receptor beta chain was obtained from a study of T cells in Graves' hyperthyroidism and ophthalmopathy. In the study overall: Peripheral blood was obtained at initial diagnosis, preceding any treatment.

Patients were excluded for uncontrolled infection, other autoimmune disease, pregnancy or lactation. On this clonotype itself: Its specificity is unknown.

Template material for amplifying TCR beta CDR3 regions consisted of RNA transcripts. In the first-round RT-PCR of the TCR CDR3, the HTBI primer set was used. One entry per CDR3 protein, called by TCRdb with MiXCR from the multiplex PCR reads. The table includes over 650,000 distinct CDR3 sequences, 15% to 20% detected once. General study results and limits: Onset of ophthalmopathy came a median approximately 6.9 months after the model predicted it. Using 13 V-J features, a model discriminated ophthalmopathy from stable hyperthyroidism.

Germline V gene lookup returns CDR1 SGHNT and CDR2 YENEEA. The CDR3 totals 15 residues. V lost 2 bases and J lost 7, with 15 bases in between. Sequencing input: blood. J is TRBJ2-1 and V is TRBV11-3, with D perhaps given as TRBD1 or TRBD2 (5 bases each). The receptor was isolated from a man between 18 and 35 years old with Graves' hyperthyroidism. In DNA form, the CDR3 reads TGTGCCAGCAGCTTAAGAGGGAGCCAGGGAAATGAGCAGTTCTTC. Translation gives CASSLRGSQGNEQFF.